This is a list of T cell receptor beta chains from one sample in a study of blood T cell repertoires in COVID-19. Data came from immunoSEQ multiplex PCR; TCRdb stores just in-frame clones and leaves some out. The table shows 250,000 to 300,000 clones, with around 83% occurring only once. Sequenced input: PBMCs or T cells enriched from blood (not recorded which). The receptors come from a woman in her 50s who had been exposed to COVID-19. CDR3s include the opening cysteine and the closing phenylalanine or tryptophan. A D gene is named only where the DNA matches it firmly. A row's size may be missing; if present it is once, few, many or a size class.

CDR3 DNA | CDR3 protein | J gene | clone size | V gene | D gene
TGTGCCAGCAGCTGGGACGGGACAGGGGACACTGAAGCTTTCTTT | CASSWDGTGDTEAFF | TRBJ1-1 | - | TRBV7-2 | TRBD1
TGTGCCAGCAGCTTAGGGGCAGGGGAAGAGACCCAGTACTTC | CASSLGAGEETQYF | TRBJ2-5 | - | TRBV11-1 | -
TGTGCCATCAGTGGAGGACAGGAGCGCTTCTATGGCTACACCTTC | CAISGGQERFYGYTF | TRBJ1-2 | - | TRBV10-3 | TRBD1
TGTGCCAGCAGCTTAGAACTAGCGGGGGGGCCAGAGACCCAGTACTTC | CASSLELAGGPETQYF | TRBJ2-5 | - | TRBV7-9 | TRBD2
TGTGCCATAGGGGGAACGAACACTGAAGCTTTCTTT | CAIGGTNTEAFF | TRBJ1-1 | - | TRBV10-3 | -
TGTGCCAGCTCACCTGGCCGCGGGGGCCGCACAGATACGCAGTATTTT | CASSPGRGGRTDTQYF | TRBJ2-3 | - | TRBV18 | -
TGTGCCAGCAGTCTACAGGGGGCCCAGTACTTC | CASSLQGAQYF | TRBJ2-5 | once | TRBV7-2 | TRBD1
TGCAGCGCTGCGGAGAGCTCCTACAATGAGCAGTTCTTC | CSAAESSYNEQFF | TRBJ2-1 | - | TRBV29-1 | -
TGTGCCAGCAGTCCATACAGGGGGGTTAGCTCTGGGGCCAACGTCCTGACTTTC | CASSPYRGVSSGANVLTF | TRBJ2-6 | - | TRBV27 | TRBD1
TGCAGCGTTGACCGCGGGACCTCCTATGGCTACACCTTC | CSVDRGTSYGYTF | TRBJ1-2 | - | TRBV29-1 | -
TGTGCCAGCAGATCGGGGTCTCATAATGAAAAACTGTTTTTT | CASRSGSHNEKLFF | TRBJ1-4 | - | TRBV10-3 | -
TGCAGTGCTAGTACCCTGGGACAGGGGGCTGATTCACCCCTCCACTTT | CSASTLGQGADSPLHF | TRBJ1-6 | - | TRBV20-1 | TRBD1
TGTGCCAGCAGCTCCAGGGGAGTTGGGGGAAATCAGCCCCAGCATTTT | CASSSRGVGGNQPQHF | TRBJ1-5 | - | TRBV7-2 | -
TGTGCCAGCAGTGCTTGGACAGGGGGCGATGCCTATGGCTACACCTTC | CASSAWTGGDAYGYTF | TRBJ1-2 | - | TRBV25-1 | TRBD1
TGTGCCACCGGGAGCAATAGCAATCAGCCCCAGCATTTT | CATGSNSNQPQHF | TRBJ1-5 | - | TRBV10-3 | -
TGTGCCGGGGGACTCGACACCGGGGAGCTGTTTTTT | CAGGLDTGELFF | TRBJ2-2 | - | TRBV28 | -
TGTGCCAGCACCCGTCCGAGGGACAGGGAGAATCAGCCCCAGCATTTT | CASTRPRDRENQPQHF | TRBJ1-5 | few | TRBV28 | TRBD1
TGTGCCACCAGTGATTTAGGGGGCACTGAAGCTTTCTTT | CATSDLGGTEAFF | TRBJ1-1 | - | TRBV24-1 | -
TGTGCCAGCAGCTCCCGATTAGGGGGTGTGGGCTACACCTTC | CASSSRLGGVGYTF | TRBJ1-2 | - | TRBV2 | -
TGCGCCAGCGGGGGGGCCCCAGATACGCAGTATTTT | CASGGAPDTQYF | TRBJ2-3 | few | TRBV10-2 | -
TGCGCCAGCAGCCTTGGACAGGGGCCTCAAGAGACCCAGTACTTC | CASSLGQGPQETQYF | TRBJ2-5 | once | TRBV5-1 | TRBD1
TGTGCCAGCAGCTTAGGGACAGGGTTCCCCTCAAGTGAGCAGTTCTTC | CASSLGTGFPSSEQFF | TRBJ2-1 | - | TRBV7-2 | TRBD1
TGTGCCAGCAGCTTAGGTGCCAGGGGGTCAACAAAACGTCAGTTCTTC | CASSLGARGSTKRQFF | TRBJ2-1 | few | TRBV11-1 | TRBD1
TGTGCCAGCAGCTTTGCGGGAGCCGGGGGTGGCTACACCTTC | CASSFAGAGGGYTF | TRBJ1-2 | - | TRBV13 | -
TGTGCCATCAGTGGGGAGGGGTTCGGTGGCTACACCTTC | CAISGEGFGGYTF | TRBJ1-2 | - | TRBV10-3 | -
TGTGCCAGCAGTTTATCGGACAGGGCATCCTACGAGCAGTACTTC | CASSLSDRASYEQYF | TRBJ2-7 | - | TRBV28 | TRBD1
TGCGCCAGCAGCTTGGAGGGGTACCTATACGAGCAGTACTTC | CASSLEGYLYEQYF | TRBJ2-7 | - | TRBV5-1 | -
TGTGCCAGTAGTGGGGGCAGGTGGACTGAAGCTTTCTTT | CASSGGRWTEAFF | TRBJ1-1 | few | TRBV19 | -
TGCGCCAGCAGCTCCGTAGGGGGGGAAGAAAAACTGTTTTTT | CASSSVGGEEKLFF | TRBJ1-4 | - | TRBV5-1 | -
TGTGCCAGCAGCTTAGGGCCAAACTATGGCTACACCTTC | CASSLGPNYGYTF | TRBJ1-2 | - | TRBV7-2 | -
TGTGCCAGCAGCACGACGGGGAATCAGCCCCAGCATTTT | CASSTTGNQPQHF | TRBJ1-5 | - | TRBV11-2 | -
TGTGCCAGCAGTACGACAGGGTCAATGAACACTGAAGCTTTCTTT | CASSTTGSMNTEAFF | TRBJ1-1 | - | TRBV6-5 | TRBD1
TGTGCCAGCAGTGATTCCGGGGGGTACACTGAAGCTTTCTTT | CASSDSGGYTEAFF | TRBJ1-1 | - | TRBV6-1 | -
TGTGCCAGCAGCCCTGACAGGGGGGGGCAGCCCCAGCATTTT | CASSPDRGGQPQHF | TRBJ1-5 | - | TRBV11-2 | TRBD1
TGTGCCAGCTCACCAACGGGTGATGATGGCTACACCTTC | CASSPTGDDGYTF | TRBJ1-2 | - | TRBV18 | -
TGTGCCAGCGGGGGGGTTCTACCCCTCCACTTT | CASGGVLPLHF | TRBJ1-6 | - | TRBV19 | -
TGTGCCAGCAGCCCTATCAGGGGGTCTCACTATGGCTACACCTTC | CASSPIRGSHYGYTF | TRBJ1-2 | - | TRBV3-1/TRBV3-2 | TRBD1
TGTGCCACCAGCAGAAGACAGGGGTCCTACAATGAGCAGTTCTTC | CATSRRQGSYNEQFF | TRBJ2-1 | - | TRBV15 | TRBD1
TGCAGTGCTAGAATTCTCACTGAAGCTTTCTTT | CSARILTEAFF | TRBJ1-1 | - | TRBV20-1 | -
TGTGCCAGCAGCTCGGACATCATGAACACTGAAGCTTTCTTT | CASSSDIMNTEAFF | TRBJ1-1 | - | TRBV7-2 | -
TGTGCCAGCAGGCCCTACAGGGAGCGTCAGCCCCAGCATTTT | CASRPYRERQPQHF | TRBJ1-5 | - | TRBV28 | -